Described below is a single TCR beta chain sequence and its context. Its antigen remains unknown. This CDR3 has 16 residues. Deletions cut 5 bases from V and 4 bases from J, with 17 bases between. TCR beta cDNA libraries had unique molecular identifiers. One entry per CDR3 protein results from TCRdb running MiXCR on the PCR reads. The sample carries some 890,000 distinct CDR3 sequences, about 57% recorded once. This record belongs to a study of post-analysis software for immune sequencing data. Study-wide results and limits: The study found TRBV5-6, TRBV5-1 and TRBV20-1 among five or six TRBV segments more frequent in patients than controls.

The sample was blood. The chain combines TRBV12-3 or TRBV12-4 with TRBJ1-4, with D possibly TRBD1 on 6 matching bases. The clonotype originates from a girl aged 10 to 17 with multiple sclerosis. CDR3 protein: CASSRRGQPNNEKLFF. In DNA form, the CDR3 reads TGTGCCAGCAGTAGACGAGGACAGCCCAATAATGAAAAACTGTTTTTT.